These 23 T cell receptor beta chains came from one sample sequenced in a study of T cells in narcolepsy. The method was immunoSEQ multiplex PCR; TCRdb's version includes in-frame clones alone and lacks a portion of them. The sample lists tens of thousands of clones, approximately 85% occurring once. What was sequenced was CD45RA- memory CD4+ T cells from PBMCs. These receptors originate from a human donor with narcolepsy.

V is TRBV5-4 and J is TRBJ2-1, with D tentatively TRBD1 (5 bases). V was trimmed by 2 bases and J by 8 bases, leaving 11 bases between them. Germline-derived CDR1 and CDR2 are SGHNT and YYREEE (reference sequence). There are 13 residues in the CDR3. The CDR3: CASSFTGNYEQFF. The CDR3 DNA is TGTGCCAGCAGCTTCACAGGCAACTATGAGCAGTTCTTC.

This chain connects TRBV10-2 to TRBJ2-5, with 7 bases aligning to TRBD1. The V gene's germline CDR1 is WSHSY and CDR2 SAAADI. The CDR3 contains 13 residues. Losses at the gene ends were 8 bases for V and 2 bases for J; bases not matched to a gene: 5. CDR3 in DNA: TGCGCCAGCGGGGGACAGCTACAAGAGACCCAGTACTTC. Translated, it gives CASGGQLQETQYF.

This clone occurred once. The chain is built from TRBV6-1 and TRBJ2-3; tentatively, D is TRBD1 or TRBD2 (5 bases each). This CDR3 has 15 residues. Germline CDR1 reads MNHNS; CDR2 reads SASEGT. V lost 6 bases, J lost 0 bases, and 13 bases lay in between. The CDR3 DNA reads as TGTGCCAGCAGGACGGGGCCCACTAGCACAGATACGCAGTATTTT. This sequence encodes CASRTGPTSTDTQYF.

V usage is TRBV29-1 and J usage is TRBJ2-3; possible D gene TRBD1, 6 bases. The germline V and J ends were trimmed by 5 bases and 3 bases, with 9 bases remaining between them. This CDR3 spans 12 amino acids. Germline-derived CDR1 and CDR2 are SQVTM and ANQGSEA. CDR3 DNA sequence: TGCAGCGTTTTGCAGGGGACAGATACGCAGTATTTT. It translates to CSVLQGTDTQYF.

This chain links TRBV21-1 with TRBJ1-5; the D segment call TRBD1 is taken from the table without a DNA check. TRBV21-1 corresponds to a pseudogene. This CDR3 is built from 14 residues. The CDR3 DNA reads as TGTGCCAGCAGCAAAGGCGACAGCCAGGGGCCCCAGCATTTT. The encoded protein is CASSKGDSQGPQHF.

The chain uses TRBV5-4 and TRBJ2-3, with 14 bases aligning to TRBD2. The J segment lost 9 bases and the V segment lost 2 bases, leaving 8 bases of the junction unmatched. The CDR3 is 16 residues long. The V gene's germline CDR1 is SGHNT and CDR2 YYREEE (reference sequence). The CDR3, as DNA: TGTGCCAGCAGCTTACGACTAGCGGGGGGGGACGGGACGCAGTATTTT. Encoded protein: CASSLRLAGGDGTQYF.

The rearrangement joins TRBV6-1 to TRBJ2-5; no clear D gene. V was shortened by 2 bases and J by 3 bases, with 10 bases between the two germline ends. Looked up from germline, CDR1 is MNHNS and CDR2 is SASEGT. This CDR3 comprises 14 residues. Here the CDR3 reads CASSEMVGKETQYF. CDR3 bases: TGTGCCAGCAGTGAAATGGTAGGGAAAGAGACCCAGTACTTC.

The V gene is TRBV6-5, the J gene TRBJ1-1; D not certain. Germline V gives CDR1 MNHEY, CDR2 SVGAGI. The CDR3 loop spans 13 amino acids. The germline V and J ends were trimmed by 5 bases and 1 base, with 8 bases remaining between them. This CDR3 reads CASSTFKNTEAFF. The CDR3 nucleotides are TGTGCCAGCAGTACGTTCAAGAACACTGAAGCTTTCTTT.

The chain is built from TRBV29-1 and TRBJ1-3, with D tentatively TRBD1 (6 bases). V was pared by 3 bases and J by 2 bases, with 8 bases between. Germline values: CDR1 SQVTM, CDR2 ANQGSEA. The CDR3 spans 13 residues. CDR3 in DNA: TGCAGCGTTGATGGGGGCACTGGAAACACCATATATTTT. Translating gives CSVDGGTGNTIYF.

The chain has TRBV5-5 and TRBJ2-7; 10 bases map to TRBD2. Germline CDR1 is SGHKS and CDR2 is YYEKEE (reference sequence). Trimming took 5 bases from V and 2 from J; bases not matched to a gene: 7. The CDR3 covers 15 residues. CDR3 sequence: CASSLIAGGPYEQYF. The CDR3, as DNA: TGTGCCAGCAGTTTGATAGCGGGGGGCCCCTACGAGCAGTACTTC. The full variable domain, in which reference TRBV5-5 and TRBJ2-7 provide the parts outside the CDR3, is DAGVTQSPTHLIKTRGQQVTLRCSPISGHKSVSWYQQVLGQGPQFIFQYYEKEERGRGNFPDRFSARQFPNYSSELNVNALLLGDSALYLCASSLIAGGPYEQYFGPGTRLTVT.

The chain recombines TRBV28 with TRBJ2-5; D is uncertain. Germline V CDR1 and CDR2: MDHEN, SYDVKM. Trimming left V 8 bases short and J 11 bases short, with 18 bases between. The CDR3 sequence is 12 residues long. CDR3 residues: CASGRLRLEQYF. CDR3 nucleotide sequence: TGTGCCAGCGGACGGCTTCGTCTAGAGCAGTACTTC.

This clone was recorded a few times. This rearrangement joins TRBV9 to TRBJ1-6, with 10 positions matching TRBD1. Germline CDR1 is SGDLS and CDR2 is YYNGEE. This CDR3 comprises 15 residues. V dropped 4 bases and J dropped 9; count of bases not matched to a gene: 7. The CDR3 DNA is TGTGCCAGCAGCTTCGGGACAGGGGTGGGTTCACCCCTCCACTTT. Translating it yields CASSFGTGVGSPLHF.

CDR3: CASSQDRGGQPQHF. The CDR3 region has the DNA TGCGCCAGCAGCCAAGATAGAGGGGGGCAGCCCCAGCATTTT. V gene TRBV4-3 combines with J gene TRBJ1-5, with D perhaps TRBD1 (6 bases). The CDR3 loop spans 14 amino acids. V lost 0 bases and J 7 bases, leaving 10 bases between the germline ends. Germline loops: CDR1 LGHNA, CDR2 YSLEER.

The genes are TRBV9 and TRBJ2-2, with D possibly TRBD1 on 6 matching bases. Germline V gene lookup returns CDR1 SGDLS and CDR2 YYNGEE. V dropped 0 bases and J dropped 5 bases, with 14 bases sitting between them. The CDR3 consists of 16 residues. This CDR3 is CASSVGWGLRTGELFF. CDR3 in DNA: TGTGCCAGCAGCGTAGGATGGGGGCTTAGGACCGGGGAGCTGTTTTTT.

As regards this clone: This same CDR3 is encoded by further DNA sequences in the sample. The chain is built from TRBV9 and TRBJ1-5; possible D gene TRBD1, 5 bases. V lost 0 bases to trimming and J lost 3 bases, with 7 bases between them. Per germline, CDR1 SGDLS and CDR2 YYNGEE. This CDR3 spans 14 amino acids. CDR3 loop: CASSVDGANQPQHF. CDR3 bases: TGTGCCAGCAGCGTAGATGGGGCCAATCAGCCCCAGCATTTT. The full variable domain, rest sourced from reference TRBV9 and TRBJ1-5, is DSGVTQTPKHLITATGQRVTLRCSPRSGDLSVYWYQQSLDQGLQFLIQYYNGEERAKGNILERFSAQQFPDLHSELNLSSLELGDSALYFCASSVDGANQPQHFGDGTRLSIL.

Written as DNA, the CDR3 is TGTGCCAGCAGCCCAGACGGACAGGGCTCAAACATTCAGTACTTC. Amino acids: CASSPDGQGSNIQYF. The rearrangement joins TRBV7-2 to TRBJ2-4; 8 bases line up with TRBD1. V lost 5 bases and J lost 6; bases outside the gene matches: 9. This CDR3 is built from 15 residues. Germline CDR1 reads SGHTA; CDR2 reads FQGNSA.

This chain connects TRBV4-2 to TRBJ2-1; D remains unclear. The germline CDR1 and CDR2 sequences are LGHNA and YNFKEQ. Trimming took off 7 bases at V and 4 bases at J, with 8 bases between the two ends. CDR3 length: 12 residues. Here the CDR3 DNA reads TGTGCCAGCACAACAACTTACAATGAGCAGTTCTTC. Its translation is CASTTTYNEQFF.

The chain is built from TRBV4-1 and TRBJ1-1; TRBD1 is a possible D gene (5 bases). The germline V gene has CDR1 MGHRA and CDR2 YSYEKL. Trimming left V 5 bases short and J 8 bases short, with 18 bases between. CDR3 length: 14 residues. As DNA, the CDR3 is TGCGCCAGCAGCACCCCAACGGGGGGTTCCGAAGCTTTCTTT. Protein: CASSTPTGGSEAFF.

This chain connects TRBV18 to TRBJ1-4, with 7 nucleotides matching TRBD1. The germline CDR1 and CDR2 sequences are KGHSH and LQKENI. Trimming removed 4 bases from V and 4 bases from J; junction bases left unmatched: 6. The CDR3 contains 15 residues. The CDR3 region is CASSRGTVDNEKLFF. Here the CDR3 DNA reads TGTGCCAGCTCACGTGGGACAGTCGATAATGAAAAACTGTTTTTT.

This chain uses TRBV2 with TRBJ1-2, with D uncertain. V lost 3 bases to trimming and J lost 4 bases, with 9 bases between them. Germline CDR1 SNHLY, CDR2 FYNNEI. The CDR3 runs to 13 residues. The CDR3 protein is CASSDGWTYGYTF. Written as DNA, the CDR3 is TGTGCCAGCAGTGACGGGTGGACCTATGGCTACACCTTC.

This chain links TRBV11-2 with TRBJ2-7; 8 bases agree with TRBD1. Germline V lookup: CDR1 SGHAT, CDR2 FQNNGV. Trimming cost V 2 bases and J 7 bases; bases outside gene matches: 10. CDR3 length: 15 residues. CDR3 sequence (DNA): TGTGCCAGCAGCTTAAGTGAGACAGGGGTGGGGGAGCAGTACTTC. It translates to CASSLSETGVGEQYF. Looking up the rest from reference TRBV11-2 and TRBJ2-7 gives the full variable domain: EAGVAQSPRYKIIEKRQSVAFWCNPISGHATLYWYQQILGQGPKLLIQFQNNGVVDDSQLPKDRFSAERLKGVDSTLKIQPAKLEDSAVYLCASSLSETGVGEQYFGPGTRLTVT.

The rearrangement joins TRBV28 to TRBJ1-2; possibly TRBD1 for D (5 bases). The V end was cut by 11 bases, the J end by 8 bases, with 21 bases between. CDR3 length: 13 residues. In germline, CDR1 is MDHEN, CDR2 SYDVKM. DNA of the CDR3: TGTGCCGGCGGAGACAGCCCCGTGCGGGGCTACACCTTC. This codes for CAGGDSPVRGYTF.

This CDR3 is CAFSEKQGAGETQYF. The CDR3 nucleotides read TGTGCCTTTTCCGAGAAACAGGGGGCAGGGGAGACCCAGTACTTC. The chain uses TRBV30 and TRBJ2-5; 9 nucleotides line up with TRBD1. The length of the CDR3 is 15 residues. Germline values: CDR1 GTSNPN, CDR2 SVGIG (reference sequence). V was clipped by 7 bases and J by 5 bases; unmatched bases: 14.